This T cell receptor beta chain was identified during a study of T cell repertoires in cytomegalovirus infection. Each CDR3 protein is one row after TCRdb ran MiXCR on the reads. This repertoire shows about 740,000 distinct CDR3 sequences, roughly 33% found once; its top ten account for roughly 18%. As regards this clonotype: The antigen remains undetermined.

J lost 10 bases, V lost 2 bases, and 13 bases had no gene match. Per the germline V gene, CDR1 is SGHTA and CDR2 is FQGTGA. This CDR3 is built from 15 residues. This specimen was cultured PBMCs, taken from culture after CMV antigen stimulation. V gene TRBV7-3 combines with J gene TRBJ2-5; TRBD1 matches 7 bases. This receptor was obtained from a human donor in good health (CMV status not recorded). Some clones in this sample may be carry-over from other donors' samples. CDR3 region: CASSLGAGTAGVQYF. In DNA, the CDR3 is TGTGCCAGCAGCTTAGGGGCCGGGACAGCTGGTGTCCAGTACTTC. Full variable domain (rest looked up from reference TRBV7-3 and TRBJ2-5): GAGVSQTPSNKVTEKGKYVELRCDPISGHTALYWYRQSLGQGPEFLIYFQGTGAADDSGLPNDRFFAVRPEGSVSTLKIQRTERGDSAVYLCASSLGAGTAGVQYFGPGTRLLVL.